These 19 T cell receptor beta chains were all obtained from the same sample, sequenced in a study of T cells in Graves' hyperthyroidism and ophthalmopathy. Amplification yielded TCR beta CDR3 regions, with RNA transcripts as the source. HTBI primers were employed in a first-round RT-PCR of the TCR CDR3. TCRdb independently ran MiXCR on the multiplex PCR reads; one entry per CDR3 protein. The sample contains hundreds of thousands of distinct CDR3 sequences, 15% to 20% of which appear only once. Sequencing input: blood. These receptors came from a young woman with Graves' ophthalmopathy.

This clonotype was observed at least ten times. This chain connects TRBV10-3 to TRBJ1-1; perhaps TRBD1 as D (5 bases). Per germline, CDR1 ENHRY and CDR2 SYGVKD. The CDR3 contains 13 residues. V gave up 4 bases and J gave up 0 bases, with 6 bases separating them. Written as DNA, the CDR3 is TGTGCCATCAGTGTGGGGCTGAACACTGAAGCTTTCTTT. This encodes CAISVGLNTEAFF.

This chain links TRBV6-1 with TRBJ1-4, with D tentatively TRBD1 (6 bases). Trimming left V 5 bases short and J 8 bases short, with 15 bases between. CDR1 is MNHNS and CDR2 is SASEGT in the germline V gene. The CDR3 has 14 amino acids. The CDR3 sequence: CASSKGTNWEKLFF. As DNA, the CDR3 is TGTGCCAGCAGTAAAGGGACAAATTGGGAAAAACTGTTTTTT.

This clonotype has only a few counts. This chain joins TRBV20-1 and TRBJ1-6; D uncertain. There are 16 residues in the CDR3. V lost 4 bases to trimming and J lost 0 bases, with 13 bases between them. From germline, CDR1 is DFQATT and CDR2 SNEGSKA (reference sequence). In DNA, the CDR3 is TGCAGTGCTACCCCGACTCTAAGCTCCTATAATTCACCCCTCCACTTT. Translated, it gives CSATPTLSSYNSPLHF.

In its sample, this clonotype was seen a few times. The V and J genes are TRBV19 and TRBJ2-3; a weak D match, TRBD1 (5 bases). The CDR3 loop spans 15 amino acids. V shed 4 bases and J shed 3 bases, with 14 bases lying between them. Germline assignment: CDR1 LNHDA and CDR2 SQIVND (reference sequence). The CDR3 region is CASSSMGPRTDTQYF. CDR3 DNA sequence: TGTGCCAGTAGTAGCATGGGGCCGAGGACAGATACGCAGTATTTT.

This clonotype was seen repeatedly, ten times or more. The CDR3 sequence is CASRLTAEAFF. The CDR3 DNA reads as TGCGCCAGCAGATTGACAGCTGAAGCTTTCTTT. The chain is built from TRBV5-1 and TRBJ1-1; the D gene is possibly TRBD1 (5 bases). The germline V gene encodes CDR1 SGHRS and CDR2 YFSETQ. Between the trimmed V and J ends, which lost 5 bases and 6 bases, there was a span of 8 bases. The CDR3 consists of 11 residues.

This clonotype appeared many times. CDR3 protein: CAISEGKGEVNTEAFF. CDR3 DNA sequence: TGTGCCATCAGTGAGGGGAAAGGCGAGGTGAACACTGAAGCTTTCTTT. The chain links TRBV10-3 to TRBJ1-1; D remains unclear. Germline CDR1 is ENHRY and CDR2 is SYGVKD. Trimming stripped 2 bases from V and 0 bases from J, with 13 bases between. The CDR3 consists of 16 residues.

This clonotype was counted between two and nine times. V and J are TRBV12-3 or TRBV12-4 and TRBJ2-5; a possible D gene is TRBD2 (6 bases). Trimming stripped 9 bases from V and 5 bases from J, with 16 bases between. The CDR3 totals 13 residues. The CDR3 DNA reads TGTGCCAGTGGAGCCGGGACTCCGGAGACCCAGTACTTC. Amino acids: CASGAGTPETQYF.

A few counts support this clonotype. The chain is built from TRBV5-1 and TRBJ2-1; D gene ambiguous. The CDR3 extends over 15 amino acids. Trimming stripped 0 bases from V and 8 bases from J, with 15 bases between. Germline lookup yields CDR1 SGHRS and CDR2 YFSETQ. The CDR3 region is CASSLVSPPGHEQFF. The CDR3 DNA reads TGCGCCAGCAGCTTGGTCTCCCCGCCGGGCCATGAGCAGTTCTTC.

This clonotype has a count of ten or more. This rearrangement joins TRBV3-1 to TRBJ1-1; weak D call: TRBD1 (6 bases). The germline CDR1 and CDR2 sequences are LGHDT and YNNKEL (reference sequence). V lost 1 base, J lost 0 bases, and 12 bases lay in between. This CDR3 has 16 amino acids. The DNA for the CDR3 is TGTGCCAGCAGCCAAGGACAGGTACTAATGAACACTGAAGCTTTCTTT. It translates to CASSQGQVLMNTEAFF.

This chain connects TRBV28 to TRBJ2-7; the D call may be TRBD1 or TRBD2 (5 bases each). Germline loops: CDR1 MDHEN, CDR2 SYDVKM. This CDR3 is 13 amino acids long. With 3 bases removed from V and 7 bases from J, the gap between germline ends came to 13 bases. The CDR3 DNA sequence: TGTGCCAGCAGTTTCGGGACGGGCAGGGAGCAGTACTTC. Amino acid sequence: CASSFGTGREQYF. The complete variable domain, with remaining parts taken from reference TRBV28 and TRBJ2-7, reads DVKVTQSSRYLVKRTGEKVFLECVQDMDHENMFWYRQDPGLGLRLIYFSYDVKMKEKGDIPEGYSVSREKKERFSLILESASTNQTSMYLCASSFGTGREQYFGPGTRLTVT.

This rearrangement joins TRBV27 to TRBJ1-5, with TRBD1 as a possible D gene (6 bases). V gave up 5 bases and J gave up 4 bases, with 9 bases separating them. This CDR3 has 13 amino acids. Germline lookup yields CDR1 MNHEY and CDR2 SMNVEV (reference sequence). The DNA of the CDR3 is TGTGCCAGCAGTAATACAGGGAATCAGCCCCAGCATTTT. It translates to CASSNTGNQPQHF.

This clonotype has ten or more counts. The chain employs TRBV27 and TRBJ1-1; perhaps TRBD1 as D (5 bases). With 2 bases removed from V and 11 bases from J, the gap between germline ends came to 15 bases. Germline V gene lookup returns CDR1 MNHEY and CDR2 SMNVEV (reference sequence). CDR3 size: 13 residues. The CDR3 loop is CASSLESRAVAFF. The CDR3 coding sequence is TGTGCCAGCAGTTTAGAAAGCAGGGCGGTGGCTTTCTTT.

This clonotype was seen at least ten times. The V gene is TRBV11-2, the J gene TRBJ2-2, with no clear D. This CDR3 is 14 amino acids long. The V end was cut by 5 bases, the J end by 7 bases, with 14 bases between. Germline lookup yields CDR1 SGHAT and CDR2 FQNNGV. The CDR3 bases are TGTGCCAGCAGCCATTCGGGCGTAGGCGGGGAGCTGTTTTTT. The encoded protein is CASSHSGVGGELFF.

The chain combines TRBV9 with TRBJ2-5; tentative D call: TRBD2 (6 bases). Germline V gene sequence: CDR1 SGDLS, CDR2 YYNGEE. Trimming took 0 bases from V and 1 from J, leaving 7 bases between them. This CDR3 has 14 amino acids. The chain's CDR3 is CASSVEAGQETQYF. CDR3 in DNA: TGTGCCAGCAGCGTAGAAGCGGGCCAAGAGACCCAGTACTTC.

This clonotype was recorded at least ten times. This chain links TRBV20-1 with TRBJ2-2, with TRBD2 as a possible D gene (6 bases). Germline CDR1 is DFQATT and CDR2 is SNEGSKA (reference sequence). V was trimmed by 1 base and J by 5 bases, leaving 11 bases between them. This CDR3 spans 14 amino acids. The CDR3 reads CSARGAAGTGELFF. In DNA form, the CDR3 reads TGCAGTGCTAGAGGGGCGGCGGGGACCGGGGAGCTGTTTTTT.

This clonotype occurred many times. The chain carries TRBV3-1 and TRBJ2-7, with 7 bases matching TRBD1. The CDR3 loop spans 13 amino acids. The V gene's germline CDR1 is LGHDT and CDR2 YNNKEL (reference sequence). The junction had 5 bases not matched to a gene; V was cut back by 4 bases and J by 5 bases. The CDR3 coding sequence is TGTGCCAGCAGCCCACAGGGGATCCACGAGCAGTACTTC. It translates to CASSPQGIHEQYF.

This clonotype has a count of ten or more. The V and J genes are TRBV4-3 and TRBJ2-7; TRBD2 matches 12 bases. The CDR3 is 15 amino acids. V shed 1 base and J 6 bases; nucleotides not matched to a gene: 4. CDR1 is LGHNA, CDR2 YSLEER, per germline. The CDR3 is CASSQAPSGRGEQYF. Written as DNA, the CDR3 is TGCGCCAGCAGCCAAGCCCCTAGCGGGAGGGGCGAGCAGTACTTC.

A few counts support this clonotype. The chain employs TRBV5-6 and TRBJ2-5; 13 nucleotides match TRBD2. Germline lookup yields CDR1 SGHDT and CDR2 YYEEEE. This CDR3 region has 16 residues. V dropped 2 bases and J dropped 1; count of bases not matched to a gene: 2. The CDR3 is CASSLLAGGSQETQYF. CDR3 in DNA: TGTGCCAGCAGCTTACTAGCGGGAGGGTCCCAAGAGACCCAGTACTTC.

This clonotype came up a few times. V and J are TRBV6-1 and TRBJ1-5; unclear D gene. CDR1 is MNHNS, CDR2 SASEGT, per germline. The CDR3 is 13 residues long. Trimming pared 8 bases from V and 0 bases from J, leaving 8 bases between. CDR3 bases: TGTGCCAGCGCGGAAAATAGCAATCAGCCCCAGCATTTT. Translation gives CASAENSNQPQHF.